Given below is one TCR beta chain in context. Its antigen remains unidentified. CD45RA+ naive and CD45RA-negative memory subsets were separated from CD4+ cells. This specimen comes from a study of shared clonotypes between healthy human individuals. Study-wide background: Used for every donor were three CD4 naive, three CD4 memory, two CD8 naive and one CD8 memory plate. Study results and caveats: Specimens sampled were limited to blood, with tissue repertoires likely differing. The low donor count limited represented genetic and exposure-history diversity.

The repertoire was sequenced with immunoSEQ multiplex PCR; TCRdb's copy has only in-frame clones and lacks some. The profile shows around 2.5 million clones, roughly 93% of them singletons. This receptor was identified in a man aged 18 to 30 in good health. Some clones in this sample may be carry-over from other donors' samples. Source material: naive CD4+ T cells from PBMCs. Subset: CD45RA+ positively selected.

The CDR3 DNA is TGTGCCAGCAGACAAAGGGGCGCGAGCACTGAAGCTTTCTTT. It yields the protein CASRQRGASTEAFF. The chain is built from TRBV6-1 and TRBJ1-1; perhaps TRBD1 as D (5 bases). The CDR3 totals 14 residues. V lost 6 bases to trimming and J lost 4 bases, with 15 bases between them. Germline V gene data show CDR1 as MNHNS and CDR2 as SASEGT.